This T cell receptor beta chain was identified in a study of Tregs in tolerant kidney transplant recipients. Whole-study findings and limits: In tolerant patients, donor-specific Tregs outgrew total Tregs, suggesting antigen-driven expansion.

As regards this clone: Its antigen is undetermined.

Thawed PBMCs were FACS-sorted into unstimulated CD4+CD25+CD127- regulatory T cells, CD4+CD25- non-regulatory cells, CD4 and CD8 cells. TCRdb keeps only in-frame clones here, not all; method: immunoSEQ multiplex PCR. The sample has some 80,000 clones; 98% are singletons. V lost 1 base and J lost 3; bases outside the gene matches: 3. Germline values: CDR1 MGHRA, CDR2 YSYEKL. There are 15 residues in the CDR3. This chain joins TRBV4-1 and TRBJ1-3; 7 positions match TRBD1. Sequencing was performed on CD4+ T cells from blood, taken before the transplant. This receptor was identified in a human donor who received a combined kidney and bone marrow transplant. CDR3 nucleotides: TGCGCCAGCAGCCAAGGGACAGGAATTGGAAACACCATATATTTT. Translated, it gives CASSQGTGIGNTIYF.